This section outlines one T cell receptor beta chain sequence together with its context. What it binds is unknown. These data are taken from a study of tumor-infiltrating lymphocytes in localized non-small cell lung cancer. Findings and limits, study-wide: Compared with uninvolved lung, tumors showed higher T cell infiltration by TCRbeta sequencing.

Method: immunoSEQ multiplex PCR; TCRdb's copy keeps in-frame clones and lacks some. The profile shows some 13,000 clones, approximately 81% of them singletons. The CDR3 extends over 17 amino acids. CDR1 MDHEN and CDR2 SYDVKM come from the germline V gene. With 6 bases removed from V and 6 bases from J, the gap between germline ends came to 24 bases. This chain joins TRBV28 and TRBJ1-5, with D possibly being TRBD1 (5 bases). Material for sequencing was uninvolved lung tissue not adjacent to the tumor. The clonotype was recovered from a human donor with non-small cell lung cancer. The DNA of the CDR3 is TGTGCCAGCAGCTCACACGGAGGGGCAGGGCGGGCTCAGCCCCAGCATTTT. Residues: CASSSHGGAGRAQPQHF.